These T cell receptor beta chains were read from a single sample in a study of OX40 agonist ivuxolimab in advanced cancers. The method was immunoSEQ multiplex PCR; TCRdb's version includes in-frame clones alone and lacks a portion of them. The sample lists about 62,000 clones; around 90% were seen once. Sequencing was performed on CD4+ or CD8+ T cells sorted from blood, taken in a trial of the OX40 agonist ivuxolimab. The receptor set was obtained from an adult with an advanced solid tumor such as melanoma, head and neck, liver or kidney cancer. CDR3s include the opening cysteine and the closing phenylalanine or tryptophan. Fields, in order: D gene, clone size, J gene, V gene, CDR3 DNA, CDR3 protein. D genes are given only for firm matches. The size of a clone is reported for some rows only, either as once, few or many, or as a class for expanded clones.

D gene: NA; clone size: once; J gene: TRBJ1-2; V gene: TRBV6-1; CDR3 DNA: TGTGCCAGCAGATCAGGGACTAACTATGGCTACACCTTC; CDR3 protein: CASRSGTNYGYTF
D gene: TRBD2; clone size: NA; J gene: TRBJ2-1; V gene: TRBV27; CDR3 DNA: TGTGCCAGCAGGACGGGACTAGGGTGGATCTACAATGAGCAGTTCTTC; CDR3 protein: CASRTGLGWIYNEQFF
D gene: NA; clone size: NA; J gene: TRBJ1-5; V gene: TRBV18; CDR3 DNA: TGTGCCAGCTCACCACCGGGCGGCCGTGACAATCAGCCCCAGCATTTT; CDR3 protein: CASSPPGGRDNQPQHF
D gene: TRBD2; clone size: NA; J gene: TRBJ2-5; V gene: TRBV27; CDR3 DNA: TGTGCCAGCAGTTTATTTACTAGCGGCCAAGAGACCCAGTACTTC; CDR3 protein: CASSLFTSGQETQYF
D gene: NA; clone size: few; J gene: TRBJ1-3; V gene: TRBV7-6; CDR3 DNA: TGTGCCAGCAGTCGGGGCCTGACAGACACCATATATTTT; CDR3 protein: CASSRGLTDTIYF
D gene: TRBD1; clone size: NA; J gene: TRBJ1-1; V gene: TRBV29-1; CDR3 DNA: TGCAGCGTTGATGGGGACAGACACACTGAAGCTTTCTTT; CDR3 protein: CSVDGDRHTEAFF
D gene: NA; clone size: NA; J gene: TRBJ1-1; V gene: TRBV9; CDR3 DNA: TGTGCCAGCAGCGCCACAGGGAGGGTAAGGACTGAAGCTTTCTTT; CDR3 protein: CASSATGRVRTEAFF
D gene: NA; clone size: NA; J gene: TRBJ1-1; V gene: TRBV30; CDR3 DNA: TGTGCCTGGAGACACAGATTTAACACTGAAGCTTTCTTT; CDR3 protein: CAWRHRFNTEAFF
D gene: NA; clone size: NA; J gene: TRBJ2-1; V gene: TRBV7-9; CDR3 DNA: TGTGCCAGCAGCTCAGGTAATAATGAGCAGTTCTTC; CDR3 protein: CASSSGNNEQFF
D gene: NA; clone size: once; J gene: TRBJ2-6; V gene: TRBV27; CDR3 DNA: TGTGCCAGCAGTTTGGGGGGCAGGGGCGGTGGGGCCAACGTCCTGACTTTC; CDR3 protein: CASSLGGRGGGANVLTF
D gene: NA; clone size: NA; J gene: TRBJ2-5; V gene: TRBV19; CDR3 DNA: TGTGCCAGTAGTTCGCACCTCCCTCGGGCTATGACTAGTACGGCAGAGACCCAGTACTTC; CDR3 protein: CASSSHLPRAMTSTAETQYF
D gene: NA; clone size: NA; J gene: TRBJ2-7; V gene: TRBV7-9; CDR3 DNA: TGTGCCAGCAGCAGCATGGCGTCCAGAGGCTACGAGCAGTACTTC; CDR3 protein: CASSSMASRGYEQYF
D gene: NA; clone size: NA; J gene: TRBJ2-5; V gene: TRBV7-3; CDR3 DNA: TGTGCCAGCAGCCCGAACAGGGACCAAGAGACCCAGTACTTC; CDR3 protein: CASSPNRDQETQYF
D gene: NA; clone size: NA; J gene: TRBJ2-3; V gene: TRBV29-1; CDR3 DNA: TGCAGCGCCTCCGGGTTCCCTAGCACAGATACGCAGTATTTT; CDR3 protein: CSASGFPSTDTQYF
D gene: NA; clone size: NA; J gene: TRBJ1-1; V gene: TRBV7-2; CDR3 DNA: TGTGCCACCCGGGGGGGTTTAAACACTGAAGCTTTCTTT; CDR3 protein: CATRGGLNTEAFF
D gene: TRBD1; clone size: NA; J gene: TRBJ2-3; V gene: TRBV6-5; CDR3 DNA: TGTGCCAGCTTGAGGGACAGGGGCACAGATACGCAGTATTTT; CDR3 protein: CASLRDRGTDTQYF
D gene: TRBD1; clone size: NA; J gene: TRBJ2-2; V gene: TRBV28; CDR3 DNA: TGTGCCAGCAGTTCCCCCCGGGACAGAGAGAACACCGGGGAGCTGTTTTTT; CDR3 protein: CASSSPRDRENTGELFF
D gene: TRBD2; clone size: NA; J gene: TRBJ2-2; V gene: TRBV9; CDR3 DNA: TGTGCCAGCAGCGTACGGACTAGCGGGAGAAACACCGGGGAGCTGTTTTTT; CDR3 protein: CASSVRTSGRNTGELFF
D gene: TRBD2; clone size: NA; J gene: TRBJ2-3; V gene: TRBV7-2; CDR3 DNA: TGTGCCAGCAGCTCCTTAGCGGGATCAGATACGCAGTATTTT; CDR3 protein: CASSSLAGSDTQYF
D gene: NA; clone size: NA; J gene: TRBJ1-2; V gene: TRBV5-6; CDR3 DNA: TGTGCCAGCAGCCTACAGGGTAGCGGCTACACCTTC; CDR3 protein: CASSLQGSGYTF
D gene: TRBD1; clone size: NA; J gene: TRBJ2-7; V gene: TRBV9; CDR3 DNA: TGTGCCAGCAGCCCCCAGACAGGGGGCAGCTACGAGCAGTACTTC; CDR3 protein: CASSPQTGGSYEQYF
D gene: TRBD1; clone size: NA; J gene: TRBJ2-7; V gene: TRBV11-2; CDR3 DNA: TGTGCCAGCAGCACCCACAGGGGTTACTACGAGCAGTACTTC; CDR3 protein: CASSTHRGYYEQYF
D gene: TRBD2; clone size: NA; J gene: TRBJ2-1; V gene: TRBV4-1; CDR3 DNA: TGCGCCAGCAGCCAGAAACTAGCGGGAGGGACGGATGAGCAGTTCTTC; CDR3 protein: CASSQKLAGGTDEQFF
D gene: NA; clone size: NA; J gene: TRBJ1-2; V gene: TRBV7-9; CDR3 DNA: TGTGCCAGCAGCTTAAGAGATAACTATGGCTACACCTTC; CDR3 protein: CASSLRDNYGYTF
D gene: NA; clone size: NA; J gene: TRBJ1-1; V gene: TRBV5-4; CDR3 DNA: TGTGCCAGCAGCTACCCCGGGACCTTGAACACTGAAGCTTTCTTT; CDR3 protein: CASSYPGTLNTEAFF
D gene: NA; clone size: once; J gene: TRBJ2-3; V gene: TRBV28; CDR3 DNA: TGTGCCAGCAGTCTACCGAATCGTCCTGGGAAGGATACGCAGTATTTT; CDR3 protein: CASSLPNRPGKDTQYF
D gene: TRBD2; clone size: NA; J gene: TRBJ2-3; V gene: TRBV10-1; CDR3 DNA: TGCGCCAGCAGTGAAGGTCTAGCGGTTACAGATACGCAGTATTTT; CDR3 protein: CASSEGLAVTDTQYF
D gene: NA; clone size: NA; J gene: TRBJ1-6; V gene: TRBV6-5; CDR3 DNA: TGTGCCAGCAGTTACACAGGACAAGTTAATTCACCCCTCCACTTT; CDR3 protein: CASSYTGQVNSPLHF
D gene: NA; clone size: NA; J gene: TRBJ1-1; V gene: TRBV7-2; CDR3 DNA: TGTGCCAGCAGCTTAGGGAAATACGCCGAAGCTTTCTTT; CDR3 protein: CASSLGKYAEAFF